These 23 T cell receptor beta chains were all obtained from the same sample, sequenced in a study of T-cell memory formation after mild COVID-19. TCRdb re-analysed the 5' RACE reads in MiXCR, keeping a single row per CDR3 protein. The table records about 140,000 distinct CDR3 sequences, 11% to 15% of them present only once. Sequencing was performed on PBMCs or a T cell subset sorted from them (not recorded which). Receptors were obtained from an adult woman who had mild COVID-19 (a few samples of this study predate the infection). Cell type and time point are not known.

This sequence joins TRBV5-1 and TRBJ2-5; D is possibly TRBD1 or TRBD2 (5 bases each). V was cut by 7 bases and J by 8 bases, with 15 bases left in between. Germline CDR1 and CDR2: SGHRS and YFSETQ. This CDR3 spans 12 amino acids. DNA for the CDR3: TGCGCCAGCCTGGGGGACCGGGGAACCCAGTACTTC. It codes for CASLGDRGTQYF.

A few counts support this clonotype. The chain joins TRBV30 to TRBJ1-2; the D is unclear. Germline assignment: CDR1 GTSNPN and CDR2 SVGIG (reference sequence). Trimming removed 4 bases from V and 1 base from J, with 4 bases in between. The CDR3 is 11 residues long. This CDR3 reads CAWTGNYGYTF. CDR3 DNA sequence: TGTGCCTGGACGGGTAACTATGGCTACACCTTC.

This chain joins TRBV7-2 and TRBJ2-5; 9 positions match TRBD1. Germline assignment: CDR1 SGHTA and CDR2 FQGNSA. Losses at the gene ends were 4 bases for V and 5 bases for J; bases not matched to a gene: 8. The CDR3 extends over 15 amino acids. In DNA form, the CDR3 reads TGTGCCAGCAGCTCAGTCATGACAGGGGGTGAGACCCAGTACTTC. The encoded protein is CASSSVMTGGETQYF.

This clonotype was seen many times. CDR3 DNA: TGTGCCAGCAGTTCCGACCGGGATCTCCAAGAGACCCAGTACTTC. It specifies CASSSDRDLQETQYF. This rearrangement joins TRBV12-3 or TRBV12-4 to TRBJ2-5, with TRBD2 as a possible D gene (5 bases). The CDR3 consists of 15 residues. The V end was cut by 4 bases, the J end by 1 base, with 13 bases between.

The chain joins TRBV12-3 or TRBV12-4 to TRBJ2-7, with 16 bases fitting TRBD2. The ends lost 4 bases at V and 4 bases at J; junction bases unmatched: 10. The CDR3 runs 18 residues. In DNA, the CDR3 is TGTGCCAGCAGTTCCCCCGGGACTAGCGGGAGGGCCCGTTACGAGCAGTACTTC. Its translation is CASSSPGTSGRARYEQYF.

In this sample, this clonotype turned up a few times. The chain is built from TRBV12-3 or TRBV12-4 and TRBJ2-3; 8 bases are shared with TRBD1. J lost 4 bases, V lost 1 base, and 7 bases had no gene match. This CDR3 region has 16 residues. The CDR3 nucleotides are TGTGCCAGCAGTTTAGGGTACAGGGGGTTTGCAGATACGCAGTATTTT. Translation: CASSLGYRGFADTQYF.

This rearrangement joins TRBV12-3 or TRBV12-4 to TRBJ2-3; no definite D call. This CDR3 is 16 amino acids long. The ends were cut back, 1 base at V and 3 bases at J, with 14 bases in the middle. CDR3 DNA sequence: TGTGCCAGCAGTTTAGACTCCCCCTATGGGACAGATACGCAGTATTTT. Translation gives CASSLDSPYGTDTQYF.

The gene calls are TRBV20-1 and TRBJ2-1, with 7 bases that match TRBD2. V lost 3 bases, J lost 5 bases, and 4 bases stayed unmatched. Germline loops: CDR1 DFQATT, CDR2 SNEGSKA (reference sequence). CDR3 length equals 13 residues. The CDR3: CSASRAGHNEQFF. The CDR3 region has the DNA TGCAGTGCTAGTCGAGCGGGACACAATGAGCAGTTCTTC.

This clonotype was found a few times. The gene calls are TRBV4-1 and TRBJ2-3; TRBD2 aligns across 8 bases. The CDR3 has 16 amino acids. V dropped 4 bases and J dropped 5; count of bases not matched to a gene: 11. Germline-derived CDR1 and CDR2 are MGHRA and YSYEKL. CDR3 in amino acids: CASSPRGSGGGDTQYF. DNA for the CDR3: TGCGCCAGCAGCCCCCGTGGGAGCGGGGGAGGAGATACGCAGTATTTT.

This clonotype was seen only a few times. This chain uses TRBV12-3 or TRBV12-4 with TRBJ1-5; D gene uncertain. Trimming removed 7 bases at V and 0 bases at J, with 10 bases between. The CDR3 extends over 14 amino acids. Here the CDR3 reads CASNVDYSNQPQHF. The CDR3, as DNA: TGTGCCAGCAATGTAGATTATAGCAATCAGCCCCAGCATTTT.

The V gene is TRBV2, the J gene TRBJ2-3, with 8 bases lining up with TRBD1. The CDR3 extends over 16 amino acids. With 9 bases clipped from V and 4 bases from J, the junction kept 15 bases outside the gene matches. CDR1 and CDR2 (germline): SNHLY, FYNNEI. The CDR3 DNA reads TGTGCCAGGAGGAGGCCAGGGGGCTCCCGTGCAGATACGCAGTATTTT. This encodes CARRRPGGSRADTQYF.

Here the CDR3 reads CASSGQNIYEQYF. CDR3 in DNA: TGTGCCAGCTCGGGACAGAACATCTACGAGCAGTACTTC. The V and J genes are TRBV27 and TRBJ2-7; 7 bases fit TRBD1. CDR3 length: 13 residues. Trimming took 8 bases from V and 3 from J; bases not matched to a gene: 7. The germline V gene has CDR1 MNHEY and CDR2 SMNVEV (reference sequence).

This clonotype was counted a few times. This chain connects TRBV19 to TRBJ1-1; TRBD1 agrees at 9 bases. J gave up 3 bases and V 5 bases, and 7 bases lay outside the gene matches. The CDR3 consists of 15 residues. Germline V gene sequence: CDR1 LNHDA, CDR2 SQIVND (reference sequence). CDR3 sequence (DNA): TGTGCCAGTAGTCCACAGGGGGCGCGGGACACTGAAGCTTTCTTT. Translation: CASSPQGARDTEAFF.

This clonotype was detected only a few times. V is TRBV15 and J is TRBJ2-2, with D unresolved. This CDR3 comprises 14 residues. Germline V gene lookup returns CDR1 LNHNV and CDR2 YYDKDF (reference sequence). V dropped 8 bases and J dropped 7 bases, with 17 bases sitting between them. CDR3 loop: CATDSPIGDGELFF. Here the CDR3 DNA reads TGTGCCACCGACTCTCCCATCGGAGACGGGGAGCTGTTTTTT.

This sequence joins TRBV19 and TRBJ2-3; 11 positions agree with TRBD2. With V trimmed by 6 bases and J by 5 bases, 10 bases remained unmatched. This CDR3 is 16 amino acids long. CDR1 is LNHDA, CDR2 SQIVND, per germline (reference sequence). The CDR3 protein is CASSISSGGQGDTQYF. CDR3 bases: TGTGCCAGTAGCATCTCTAGCGGGGGGCAAGGAGATACGCAGTATTTT.

This clonotype has at least ten counts. The chain links TRBV7-2 to TRBJ2-3; a weak D match, TRBD2 (6 bases). Looked up from germline, CDR1 is SGHTA and CDR2 is FQGNSA. The length of the CDR3 is 14 residues. V was pared by 7 bases and J by 1 base, with 12 bases between. CDR3 DNA: TGTGCCAGCAACCAGTTAGCGGGCACAGATACGCAGTATTTT. It translates to CASNQLAGTDTQYF.

This chain links TRBV25-1 with TRBJ1-2, with D perhaps matching TRBD1 (5 bases). V gave up 4 bases and J gave up 2 bases, with 14 bases separating them. The CDR3 has 15 residues. Germline values: CDR1 MGHDK, CDR2 SYGVNS. CDR3 in amino acids: CASSGDPGPNYGYTF. DNA for the CDR3: TGTGCCAGCAGTGGGGATCCGGGACCGAACTATGGCTACACCTTC.

This chain connects TRBV5-5 to TRBJ2-7; D is unclear. This CDR3 region has 14 residues. The V end lost 0 bases, the J end lost 6 bases, and 13 bases lay between the germline ends. Germline V gives CDR1 SGHKS, CDR2 YYEKEE (reference sequence). As DNA, the CDR3 is TGTGCCAGCAGCTTGGAATTTTCGGTGGTCGAGCAGTACGTC. Its translation is CASSLEFSVVEQYV.

This clonotype has only a few counts. V is TRBV4-3 and J is TRBJ1-5; D ambiguous. Germline V gene sequence: CDR1 LGHNA, CDR2 YSLEER. This CDR3 is built from 15 residues. Trimming took 0 bases from V and 3 from J, leaving 9 bases between them. CDR3 residues: CASSQEWEYNQPQHF. For the CDR3, the DNA is TGCGCCAGCAGCCAAGAATGGGAGTACAATCAGCCCCAGCATTTT.

A few counts support this clonotype. This chain links TRBV20-1 with TRBJ1-3, with unresolved D. The CDR3 is made up of 14 amino acids. CDR1 is DFQATT, CDR2 SNEGSKA, per germline (reference sequence). V was shortened by 2 bases and J by 0 bases, with 8 bases between the two germline ends. In DNA, the CDR3 is TGCAGTGCTAGAAGTCACTTCTCTGGAAACACCATATATTTT. Its protein product is CSARSHFSGNTIYF.

This clonotype was seen repeatedly, ten times or more. In nucleotides, the CDR3 is TGTGCCAGCAGTGAAGGCGCGGGGGCTGCTTGGGAGACCCAGTACTTC. Protein: CASSEGAGAAWETQYF. The chain uses TRBV2 and TRBJ2-5; perhaps TRBD2 as D (7 bases). This CDR3 has 16 amino acids. Per the germline V gene, CDR1 is SNHLY and CDR2 is FYNNEI. With 1 base removed from V and 5 bases from J, the gap between germline ends came to 17 bases.

This clonotype was counted between two and nine times. CDR3 region: CASSDGLAGGYTQYF. In DNA, the CDR3 is TGTGCCAGCAGCGACGGCCTCGCGGGAGGTTATACGCAGTATTTT. The gene calls are TRBV7-9 and TRBJ2-3; 8 bases match TRBD2. V lost 5 bases and J lost 7; bases outside the gene matches: 11. The CDR3 length is 15 residues. Germline assignment: CDR1 SEHNR and CDR2 FQNEAQ (reference sequence).

This clonotype was counted only a few times. CDR3: CASSQDEGLSTDTQYF. CDR3 bases: TGCGCCAGCAGCCAAGATGAAGGACTAAGCACAGATACGCAGTATTTT. The rearrangement uses TRBV4-1 and TRBJ2-3, with D possibly matching TRBD2 (6 bases). This CDR3 has 16 residues. Trimming shortened V by 0 bases and J by 0 bases, and 10 bases separated the two germline ends. Germline values: CDR1 MGHRA, CDR2 YSYEKL.